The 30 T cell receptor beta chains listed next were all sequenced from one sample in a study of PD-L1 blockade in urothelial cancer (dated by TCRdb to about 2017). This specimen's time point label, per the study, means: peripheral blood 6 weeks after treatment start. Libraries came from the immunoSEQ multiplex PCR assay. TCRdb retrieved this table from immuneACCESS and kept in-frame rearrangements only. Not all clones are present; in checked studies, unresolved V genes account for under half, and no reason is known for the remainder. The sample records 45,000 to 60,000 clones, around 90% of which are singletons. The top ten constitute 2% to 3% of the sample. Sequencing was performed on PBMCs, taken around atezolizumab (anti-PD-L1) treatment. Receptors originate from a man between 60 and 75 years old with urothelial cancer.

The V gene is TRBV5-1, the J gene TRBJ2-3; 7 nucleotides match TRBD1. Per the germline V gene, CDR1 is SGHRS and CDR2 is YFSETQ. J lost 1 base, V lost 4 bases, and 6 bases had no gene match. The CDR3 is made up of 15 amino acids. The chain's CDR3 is CASSDDRVRTDTQYF. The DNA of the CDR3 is TGCGCCAGCAGCGATGACAGGGTTCGCACAGATACGCAGTATTTT. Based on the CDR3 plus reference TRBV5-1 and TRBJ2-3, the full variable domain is KAGVTQTPRYLIKTRGQQVTLSCSPISGHRSVSWYQQTPGQGLQFLFEYFSETQRNKGNFPGRFSGRQFSNSRSEMNVSTLELGDSALYLCASSDDRVRTDTQYFGPGTRLTVL.

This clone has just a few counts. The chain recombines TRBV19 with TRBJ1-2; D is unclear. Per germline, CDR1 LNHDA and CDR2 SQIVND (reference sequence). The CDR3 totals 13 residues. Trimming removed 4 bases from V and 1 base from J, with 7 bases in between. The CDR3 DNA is TGTGCCAGTAGTAATTACGGTAACTATGGCTACACCTTC. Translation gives CASSNYGNYGYTF.

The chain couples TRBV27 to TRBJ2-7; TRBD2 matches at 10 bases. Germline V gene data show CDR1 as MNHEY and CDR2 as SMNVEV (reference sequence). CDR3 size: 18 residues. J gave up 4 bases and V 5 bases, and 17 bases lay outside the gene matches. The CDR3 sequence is CASSPQPDIAGGPYEQYF. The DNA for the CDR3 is TGTGCCAGCAGTCCTCAACCCGATATAGCGGGAGGACCATACGAGCAGTACTTC.

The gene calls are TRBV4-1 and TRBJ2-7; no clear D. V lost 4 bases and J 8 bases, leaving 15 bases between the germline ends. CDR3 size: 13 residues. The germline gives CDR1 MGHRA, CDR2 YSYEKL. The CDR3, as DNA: TGCGCCAGCAGCCGTACCGCCGAGGTACAGCAGTACTTC. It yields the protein CASSRTAEVQQYF.

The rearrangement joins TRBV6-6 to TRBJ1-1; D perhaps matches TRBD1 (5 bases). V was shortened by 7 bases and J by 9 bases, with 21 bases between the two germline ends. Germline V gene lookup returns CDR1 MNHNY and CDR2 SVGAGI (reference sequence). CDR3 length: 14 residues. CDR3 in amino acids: CASTKGGAELQAFF. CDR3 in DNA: TGTGCCAGCACTAAAGGCGGGGCGGAGCTTCAAGCTTTCTTT.

The CDR3, as DNA: TGTGCCAGCAGCCTTGAGGGTAGGGGACAGGGGGCGAGTACGCAGTATTTT. Protein sequence: CASSLEGRGQGASTQYF. The rearrangement links TRBV5-4 to TRBJ2-3, with 12 bases identical to TRBD1. The trim removed 4 bases at V and 8 bases at J, leaving 14 bases unmatched. The CDR3 consists of 17 residues. Germline V gene data show CDR1 as SGHNT and CDR2 as YYREEE (reference sequence).

The CDR3 spells CASSTGTANQPQHF. The CDR3 DNA is TGCGCCAGCAGCACAGGGACAGCCAATCAGCCCCAGCATTTT. The J gene is TRBJ1-5, the V gene TRBV5-1, with 7 positions matching TRBD1. Trimming removed 4 bases from V and 3 bases from J; junction bases left unmatched: 4. The CDR3 sequence is 14 residues long. Germline-derived CDR1 and CDR2 are SGHRS and YFSETQ.

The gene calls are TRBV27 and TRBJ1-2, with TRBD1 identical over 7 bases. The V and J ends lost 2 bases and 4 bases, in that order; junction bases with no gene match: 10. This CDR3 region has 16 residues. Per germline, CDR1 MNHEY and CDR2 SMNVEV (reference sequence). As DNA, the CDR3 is TGTGCCAGCAGTTTAAAGGGGGCCGGGGCCGGCTATGGCTACACCTTC. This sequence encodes CASSLKGAGAGYGYTF.

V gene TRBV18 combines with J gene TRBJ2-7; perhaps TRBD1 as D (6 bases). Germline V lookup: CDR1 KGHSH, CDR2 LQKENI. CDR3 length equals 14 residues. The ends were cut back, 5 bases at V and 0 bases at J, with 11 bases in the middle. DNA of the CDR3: TGTGCCAGCTCAGCCGGGACAAGCTCCTACGAGCAGTACTTC. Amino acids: CASSAGTSSYEQYF.

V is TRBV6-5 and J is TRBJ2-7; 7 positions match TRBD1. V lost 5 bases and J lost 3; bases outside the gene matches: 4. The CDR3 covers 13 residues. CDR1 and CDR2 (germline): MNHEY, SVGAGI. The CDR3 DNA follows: TGTGCCAGCAGTGGAACAGGGGTCTACGAGCAGTACTTC. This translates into CASSGTGVYEQYF.

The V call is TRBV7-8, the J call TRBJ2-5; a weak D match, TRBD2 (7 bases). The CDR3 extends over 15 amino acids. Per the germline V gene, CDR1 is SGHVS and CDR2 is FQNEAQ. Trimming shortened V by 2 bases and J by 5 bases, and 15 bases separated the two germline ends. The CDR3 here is CASSLLGGPGETQYF. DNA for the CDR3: TGTGCCAGCAGCTTATTGGGGGGGCCGGGGGAGACCCAGTACTTC.

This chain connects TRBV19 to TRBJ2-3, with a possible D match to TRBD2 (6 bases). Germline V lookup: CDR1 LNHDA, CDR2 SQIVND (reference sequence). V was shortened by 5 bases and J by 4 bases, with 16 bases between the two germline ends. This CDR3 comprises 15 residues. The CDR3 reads CASSPGRIAADTQYF. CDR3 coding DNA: TGTGCCAGTAGTCCGGGGAGGATAGCGGCAGATACGCAGTATTTT.

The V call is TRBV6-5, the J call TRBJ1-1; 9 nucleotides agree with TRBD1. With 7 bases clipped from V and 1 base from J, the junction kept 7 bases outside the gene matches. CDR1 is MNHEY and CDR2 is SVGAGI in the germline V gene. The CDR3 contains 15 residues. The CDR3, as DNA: TGTGCCAGCAACGACAGGGGGGCATGGAACACTGAAGCTTTCTTT. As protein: CASNDRGAWNTEAFF.

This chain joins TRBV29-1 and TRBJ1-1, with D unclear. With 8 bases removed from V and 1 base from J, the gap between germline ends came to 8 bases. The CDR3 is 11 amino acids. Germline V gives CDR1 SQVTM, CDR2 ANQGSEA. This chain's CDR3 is CSTQQNTEAFF. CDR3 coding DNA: TGCAGCACACAACAGAACACTGAAGCTTTCTTT.

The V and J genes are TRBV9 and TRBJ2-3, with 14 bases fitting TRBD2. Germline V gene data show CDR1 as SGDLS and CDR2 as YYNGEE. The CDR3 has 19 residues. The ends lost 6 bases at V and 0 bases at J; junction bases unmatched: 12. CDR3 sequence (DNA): TGTGCCAGCAAAAAGGGACTAGCGGGGGCCGAGCTTAGCACAGATACGCAGTATTTT. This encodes CASKKGLAGAELSTDTQYF.

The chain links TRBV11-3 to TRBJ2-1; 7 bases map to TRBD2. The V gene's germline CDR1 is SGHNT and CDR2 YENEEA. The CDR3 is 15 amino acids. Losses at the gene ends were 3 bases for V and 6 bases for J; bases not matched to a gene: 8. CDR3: CASSFRGGSPNEQFF. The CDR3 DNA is TGTGCCAGCAGCTTCCGGGGAGGGTCCCCCAATGAGCAGTTCTTC.

As DNA, the CDR3 is TGTGCCACCAGCAGCCGGGACAGGGGGCTTGGTCAGCCCCAGCATTTT. Translating it yields CATSSRDRGLGQPQHF. The rearrangement links TRBV15 to TRBJ1-5; 12 nucleotides align to TRBD1. The germline gives CDR1 LNHNV, CDR2 YYDKDF (reference sequence). The CDR3 is 16 amino acids. V was pared by 3 bases and J by 6 bases, with 6 bases of the junction left unmatched.

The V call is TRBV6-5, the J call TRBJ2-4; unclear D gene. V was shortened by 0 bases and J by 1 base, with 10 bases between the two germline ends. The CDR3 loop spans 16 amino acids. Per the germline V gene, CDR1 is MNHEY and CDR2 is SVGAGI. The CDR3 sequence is CASSYSYEKAKNIQYF. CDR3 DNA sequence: TGTGCCAGCAGTTACTCGTACGAGAAGGCCAAAAACATTCAGTACTTC.

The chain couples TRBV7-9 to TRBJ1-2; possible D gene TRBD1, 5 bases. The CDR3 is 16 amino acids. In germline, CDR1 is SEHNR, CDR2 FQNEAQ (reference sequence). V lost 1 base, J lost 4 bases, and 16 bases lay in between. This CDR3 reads CASSLGGTQRGYGYTF. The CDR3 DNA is TGTGCCAGCAGCTTAGGGGGCACCCAGCGCGGCTATGGCTACACCTTC. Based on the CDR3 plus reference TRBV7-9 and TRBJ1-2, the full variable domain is DTGVSQNPRHKITKRGQNVTFRCDPISEHNRLYWYRQTLGQGPEFLTYFQNEAQLEKSRLLSDRFSAERPKGSFSTLEIQRTEQGDSAMYLCASSLGGTQRGYGYTFGSGTRLTVV.

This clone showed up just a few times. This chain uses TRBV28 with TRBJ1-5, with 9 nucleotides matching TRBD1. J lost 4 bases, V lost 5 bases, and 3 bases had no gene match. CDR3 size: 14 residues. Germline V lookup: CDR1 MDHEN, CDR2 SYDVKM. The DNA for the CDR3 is TGTGCCAGCAGTCGACAGGGGGGGAATCAGCCCCAGCATTTT. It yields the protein CASSRQGGNQPQHF.

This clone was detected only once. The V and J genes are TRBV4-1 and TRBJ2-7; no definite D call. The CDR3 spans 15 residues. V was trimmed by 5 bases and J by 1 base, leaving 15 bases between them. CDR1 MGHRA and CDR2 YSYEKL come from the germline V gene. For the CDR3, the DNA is TGCGCCAGCAGCAGGATATACGGGTCTTCCTACGAGCAGTACTTC. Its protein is CASSRIYGSSYEQYF.

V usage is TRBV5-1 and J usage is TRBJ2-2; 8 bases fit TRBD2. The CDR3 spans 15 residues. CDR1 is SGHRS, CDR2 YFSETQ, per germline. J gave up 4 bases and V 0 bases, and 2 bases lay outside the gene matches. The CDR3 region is CASSLGGGPTGELFF. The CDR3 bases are TGCGCCAGCAGCTTGGGCGGGGGGCCCACCGGGGAGCTGTTTTTT. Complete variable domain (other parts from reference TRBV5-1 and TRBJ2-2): KAGVTQTPRYLIKTRGQQVTLSCSPISGHRSVSWYQQTPGQGLQFLFEYFSETQRNKGNFPGRFSGRQFSNSRSEMNVSTLELGDSALYLCASSLGGGPTGELFFGEGSRLTVL.

Here the CDR3 DNA reads TGTGCCAGCAGCATACCGGGGTCCGTTTACGAGCAGTACTTC. Residues: CASSIPGSVYEQYF. The V and J genes are TRBV7-2 and TRBJ2-7, with a weak D call TRBD2 (5 bases). Trimming pared 5 bases from V and 4 bases from J, leaving 15 bases between. Per the germline V gene, CDR1 is SGHTA and CDR2 is FQGNSA. CDR3 length equals 14 residues.

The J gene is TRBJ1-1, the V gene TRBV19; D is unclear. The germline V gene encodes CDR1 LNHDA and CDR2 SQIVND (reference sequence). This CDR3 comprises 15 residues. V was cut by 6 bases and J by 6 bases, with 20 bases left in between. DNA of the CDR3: TGTGCCAGTAGGCCCCCACCGGCCGGTGGAGCTGAAGCTTTCTTT. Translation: CASRPPPAGGAEAFF.

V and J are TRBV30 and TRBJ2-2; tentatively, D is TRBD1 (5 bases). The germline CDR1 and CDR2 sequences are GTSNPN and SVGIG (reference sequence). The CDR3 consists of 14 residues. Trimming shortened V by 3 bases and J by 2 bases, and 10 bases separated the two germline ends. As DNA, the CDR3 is TGTGCCTGGAGAGGGGAACAAAACACCGGGGAGCTGTTTTTT. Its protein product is CAWRGEQNTGELFF.

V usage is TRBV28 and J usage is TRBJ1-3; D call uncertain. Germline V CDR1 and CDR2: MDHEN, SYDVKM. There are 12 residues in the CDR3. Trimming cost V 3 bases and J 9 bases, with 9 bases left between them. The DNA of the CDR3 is TGTGCCAGCAGTTTGGCGGTCAGCACCATATATTTT. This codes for CASSLAVSTIYF.

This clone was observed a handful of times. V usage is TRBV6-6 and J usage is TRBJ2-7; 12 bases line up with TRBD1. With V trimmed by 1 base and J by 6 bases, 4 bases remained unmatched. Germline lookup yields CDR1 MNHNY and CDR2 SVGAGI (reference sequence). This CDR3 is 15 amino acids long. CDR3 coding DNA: TGTGCCAGCAGTTACTGGGGACAGGGGGCGGGCGAGCAGTACTTC. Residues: CASSYWGQGAGEQYF.

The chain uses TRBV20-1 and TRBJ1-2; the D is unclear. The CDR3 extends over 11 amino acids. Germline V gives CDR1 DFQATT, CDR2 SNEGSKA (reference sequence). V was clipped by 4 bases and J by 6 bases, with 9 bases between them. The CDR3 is CSATGSHGYTF. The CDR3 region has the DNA TGCAGTGCTACCGGTAGCCATGGCTACACCTTC.

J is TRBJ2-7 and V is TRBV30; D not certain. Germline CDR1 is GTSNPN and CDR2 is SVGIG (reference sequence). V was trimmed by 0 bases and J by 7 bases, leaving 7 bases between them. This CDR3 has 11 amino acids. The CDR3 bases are TGTGCCTGGAGTGTAGCTATTGAGCAGTACTTC. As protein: CAWSVAIEQYF.

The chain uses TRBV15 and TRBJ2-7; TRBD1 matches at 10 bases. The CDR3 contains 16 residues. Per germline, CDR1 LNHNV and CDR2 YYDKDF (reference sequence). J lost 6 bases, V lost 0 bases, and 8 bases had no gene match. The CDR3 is CATSRDVRQGAGEQYF. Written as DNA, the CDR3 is TGTGCCACCAGCAGAGATGTTCGACAGGGGGCGGGCGAGCAGTACTTC. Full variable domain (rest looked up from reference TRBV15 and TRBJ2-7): DAMVIQNPRYQVTQFGKPVTLSCSQTLNHNVMYWYQQKSSQAPKLLFHYYDKDFNNEADTPDNFQSRRPNTSFCFLDIRSPGLGDTAMYLCATSRDVRQGAGEQYFGPGTRLTVT.